This T cell receptor (beta chain) was retrieved from a study of T-cell memory formation after mild COVID-19 (dated by TCRdb to about 2021). A note on the overall study: TCR sequence clusters from the two donors were largely donor specific. In a couple of donors, T-cell clones that expanded and contracted after mild COVID-19 were tracked by sequencing TCRalpha and TCRbeta repertoires over time. The cohort comprised two young, previously healthy adult volunteers, one female and one male.

For sequencing, an Illumina NovaSeq 6000 was employed. TCRalpha and TCRbeta cDNA libraries were constructed by 5'RACE with constant-segment primers, with sample barcodes and unique molecular identifiers being introduced. Trizol reagent was used to extract RNA from every sample. Library amplification was performed in two PCR steps, and a second sample barcode and Illumina TruSeq adapters were introduced in the second step. Sequencing of libraries was performed on an Illumina NovaSeq with 2 x 150 bp paired-end reads. The paper's processing steps were these. Reads were demultiplexed and collapsed into UMI-guided consensus sequences with migec v1.2.7. With mixcr v2.1.11, UMI consensuses were aligned to TRA and TRB V and J templates and assembled into clonotypes. Clonotypes were classified as expanded or contracted when called significant by both edgeR and NoisET, with noise models trained on biological replicates. edgeR calls used a false discovery rate-adjusted p below 0.01 and a log2 fold-change threshold of 1. As an exploratory analysis of dynamics, PCA with hierarchical clustering was applied to max-normalized trajectories of the 1000 most abundant clonotypes. Each responding clone was given a CD4 or CD8 phenotype based on the CD4+ and CD8+ repertoires, which had been sequenced separately. TCRdb reanalyzed the raw reads on its own, using fastp at Q25 for trimming and MiXCR for clone calling, and kept in-frame beta chains. Each CDR3 protein gets just one entry, which takes the most common genes and DNA from the rows behind it. TCRdb's processing, not the study's, gives the V and J calls here. Within this sample are fewer than 500,000 distinct CDR3 sequences, with about 23% of them counted one time only. The ten largest make up about 12% of the sample.

Ficoll-Paque density gradient centrifugation was used to isolate PBMCs. The germline V gene specifies SGHRS as CDR1 and YFSETQ as CDR2. The germline V and J ends show losses of 0 bases and 5 bases respectively, and no gene match explains 8 bases of the junction. The CDR3 covers 15 residues, taking in both the cysteine and the phenylalanine. The DNA shown is the 45-base CDR3, in frame from base 1. Here is what the overall study found, with its caveats: Some responding clones were detected in pre-infection memory, which suggested that pre-existing cross-reactive memory T cells had joined the SARS-CoV-2 response. Contracting CD4+ clones turned up mainly in the CM and EM memory subsets, whereas EMRA was where CD8+ clones were enriched. The study included only two mild cases, and larger cohorts that include severe cases with pre-infection samples were judged to be necessary. SARS-CoV-2 specificity was not confirmed for the second-wave clones peaking on day 37. Clones contracting from day 15 to 85 had balanced CD4/CD8 phenotypes, while a second wave expanding from day 15 to 37 was biased towards CD4+.

This clonotype has a count of ten or more. There is no known antigen for this receptor. No much larger clone exists at a distance of one base, and base qualities are not known. Recombination connected TRBV5-1 to TRBJ2-7; TRBD1 agrees with 7 junctional bases. Sequenced: PBMCs or a T cell subset sorted from them (not recorded which). The receptor's source is an adult woman who had mild COVID-19 (a few samples of this study predate the infection). The sample titles of this study are shuffled in the database, so cell type and time point are left out; the donor was told from shared clones. The DNA sequence reads TGCGCCAGCAGCTTGGCGGGCAGGGGGATCGACGAGCAGTACTTC. Translation gives CASSLAGRGIDEQYF.